This is a list of T cell receptor beta chains from one sample in a study of blood T cell repertoires in COVID-19. Profiled with immunoSEQ multiplex PCR; TCRdb holds only in-frame clones, not every one. The data hold hundreds of thousands of clones, with around 83% observed a single time. Sequenced material: peripheral blood. The source of these receptors is a man between 35 and 55 years old with acute or convalescent COVID-19. Each CDR3 is given with its conserved first and last residue. Fields, in order: V gene, D gene, J gene, clone size, CDR3 DNA, CDR3 protein. D genes are given only for firm matches. Clone size is shown for a subset of rows, as once, few, many or a class of expanded clone.

TRBV7-2,-,TRBJ2-2,-,TGTGCCAGCAGCTTAGTGGCCGGGGTAGGGACCGGGGAGCTGTTTTTT,CASSLVAGVGTGELFF
TRBV18,TRBD1,TRBJ1-1,-,TGTGCCAGCTCATCGACCGGGACAGAGAACACTGAAGCTTTCTTT,CASSSTGTENTEAFF
TRBV12-3/TRBV12-4,-,TRBJ1-5,-,TGTGCCAGCAGCTACGGGTACAATCAGCCCCAGCATTTT,CASSYGYNQPQHF
TRBV6-2/TRBV6-3,TRBD2,TRBJ2-5,-,TGTGCCAGCAGCGCCCGGGGGGTCCGGGAGACCCAGTACTTC,CASSARGVRETQYF
TRBV11-2,TRBD1,TRBJ2-1,-,TGTGCCAGCAGCCCACGACAGGGTCGCAATGAGCAGTTCTTC,CASSPRQGRNEQFF
TRBV6-2/TRBV6-3,TRBD2,TRBJ2-7,-,TGTGCCAGCAGTTACCCAACCTCGAGCGGGGGGTCCTCCTACGAGCAGTACTTC,CASSYPTSSGGSSYEQYF
TRBV27,-,TRBJ1-5,once,TGTGCCAGCAGTTTACAGGGGAGCAATCAGCCCCAGCATTTT,CASSLQGSNQPQHF
TRBV9,TRBD1,TRBJ1-5,-,TGTGCCAGCAGCGTAGAGGGGGCCGTTGGTCAGCCCCAGCATTTT,CASSVEGAVGQPQHF
TRBV14,TRBD1,TRBJ2-3,-,TGTGCCAGCAGCCAAGTCGTTTTCGAAGCGACAGGGAAATCAGATACGCAGTATTTT,CASSQVVFEATGKSDTQYF
TRBV5-1,TRBD1,TRBJ2-7,-,TGCGCCAGCAGCCTAACTACCTCCGGACAGGTCTCCTACGAGCAGTACTTC,CASSLTTSGQVSYEQYF
TRBV28,TRBD1,TRBJ1-1,-,TGTGCCAGCAGTTTAAGGGCGACAGGGGGCAGGACTGAAGCTTTCTTT,CASSLRATGGRTEAFF
TRBV27,TRBD1,TRBJ1-2,-,TGTGCCAGCAGGGAGACAGGGGAAGTACATGGCTACACCTTC,CASRETGEVHGYTF
TRBV7-2,-,TRBJ1-1,-,TGTGCCAGCAGCTTAGGCATCTCAGGGGCAGGGACTGAAGCTTTCTTT,CASSLGISGAGTEAFF
TRBV30,-,TRBJ1-5,-,TGTGCCTGGAGTTCCACCTCGGAGGGCCCCCAGCATTTT,CAWSSTSEGPQHF
TRBV4-1,TRBD2,TRBJ2-1,-,TGCGCCAGCAGCTTTAGCGGGGGATCCTACAATGAGCAGTTCTTC,CASSFSGGSYNEQFF
TRBV2,TRBD1,TRBJ2-7,once,TGTGCCAGACGAGGGACAGGGGACCACGAGCAGTACTTC,CARRGTGDHEQYF
TRBV3-1/TRBV3-2,-,TRBJ2-1,-,TGTGCCAGCAGCTCCGTACGGGTTCCCCTAGCGCAGTTCTTC,CASSSVRVPLAQFF
TRBV6-2/TRBV6-3,-,TRBJ1-5,-,TGTGCCAGCAGTTATTGGGGGGAATATAGCAATCAGCCCCAGCATTTT,CASSYWGEYSNQPQHF
TRBV27,TRBD1,TRBJ1-2,-,TGTGCCAGCAGACCTCCAACAGGGGGCGGAAACTATGGCTACACCTTC,CASRPPTGGGNYGYTF
TRBV3-1/TRBV3-2,TRBD1,TRBJ2-7,-,TGTGCCAGCAGCCAAGCCTCACAGGGGGCCTACGAGCAGTACTTC,CASSQASQGAYEQYF
TRBV6-4,-,TRBJ1-1,-,TGTGCCAGCAGTGGCCAGGGTCCCGCTGAAGCTTTCTTT,CASSGQGPAEAFF
TRBV2,-,TRBJ1-2,-,TGTGCCAGCAGTGTTAATTTGGGCAGAGTCTTC,CASSVNLGRVF
TRBV7-9,-,TRBJ1-1,-,TGTGCCAGCAGCTTAGAGGGGGGGTCTGAAGCTTTCTTT,CASSLEGGSEAFF
TRBV30,-,TRBJ1-6,-,TGTGCCTGGAGTCCAACAGGGCAGTCACCCCTCCACTTT,CAWSPTGQSPLHF
TRBV28,TRBD1,TRBJ1-5,-,TGTGCCAGCAGTTTATGGTTTTTAGGAGGGGGACAGAGAGGTCAGCCCCAGCATTTT,CASSLWFLGGGQRGQPQHF
TRBV7-8,-,TRBJ2-1,-,TGTGCCAGCAGTTTTGACAGCAGCTCCTACAATGAGCAGTTCTTC,CASSFDSSSYNEQFF
TRBV9,TRBD2,TRBJ2-3,-,TGTGCCAGCAGCCTTAGCGGGGGGGCTGGGGATACGCAGTATTTT,CASSLSGGAGDTQYF
TRBV3-1/TRBV3-2,-,TRBJ1-1,-,TGTGCCAGCAGCCAAGTGAGGGTAGCTGGGACTGAAGCTTTCTTT,CASSQVRVAGTEAFF
TRBV5-4,TRBD1,TRBJ2-5,-,TGTGCCAGCAGCCCAAACGACAGGGTGCTAGAGACCCAGTACTTC,CASSPNDRVLETQYF